One and the same sample provided the 18 T cell receptor beta chains below, sequenced in a study of graft-versus-host responses after intestinal transplantation. Repertoires were generated with immunoSEQ multiplex PCR, while TCRdb's copy carries only in-frame clones and drops some. The sample lists 85,000 to 100,000 clones, around 88% occurring once. This material consisted of PBMCs, taken 255 days after intestinal transplant. These receptors were collected from a human patient who received an intestinal transplant, so some T cells may come from the graft donor.

V and J are TRBV11-3 and TRBJ2-5; D ambiguous. V was shortened by 2 bases and J by 6 bases, with 10 bases between the two germline ends. The CDR3 sequence is 13 residues long. The V gene's germline CDR1 is SGHNT and CDR2 YENEEA. The CDR3 region is CASSLFVGQTQYF. In DNA form, the CDR3 reads TGTGCCAGCAGCTTATTCGTCGGGCAGACCCAGTACTTC.

V and J are TRBV6-6 and TRBJ1-4; D is possibly TRBD1 (6 bases). The CDR3 is made up of 14 amino acids. The V end was cut by 1 base, the J end by 6 bases, with 9 bases between. CDR1 and CDR2 from the germline V gene are MNHNY and SVGAGI (reference sequence). CDR3 DNA sequence: TGTGCCAGCAGTTACTTGGCAGGGGATGAAAAACTGTTTTTT. Protein sequence: CASSYLAGDEKLFF.

The gene calls are TRBV2 and TRBJ2-7, with a possible D match to TRBD2 (7 bases). The CDR3 runs to 14 residues. Looked up from germline, CDR1 is SNHLY and CDR2 is FYNNEI. V was trimmed by 8 bases and J by 0 bases, leaving 14 bases between them. The CDR3: CASEGGGTSYEQYF. The CDR3 DNA follows: TGTGCCAGCGAAGGGGGGGGTACCTCCTACGAGCAGTACTTC. Together with reference TRBV2 and TRBJ2-7, the CDR3 gives the full variable domain: EPEVTQTPSHQVTQMGQEVILRCVPISNHLYFYWYRQILGQKVEFLVSFYNNEISEKSEIFDDQFSVERPDGSNFTLKIRSTKLEDSAMYFCASEGGGTSYEQYFGPGTRLTVT.

The chain links TRBV19 to TRBJ2-7, with 14 bases identical to TRBD2. Germline V lookup: CDR1 LNHDA, CDR2 SQIVND (reference sequence). The V segment lost 5 bases and the J segment 1 base; nucleotides outside the gene matches: 4. This CDR3 is 16 amino acids long. The CDR3 loop is CASSLGLAGDSYEQYF. The CDR3 DNA reads TGTGCCAGTAGTTTGGGACTAGCGGGAGATTCCTACGAGCAGTACTTC.

The gene calls are TRBV6-1 and TRBJ1-2; 8 bases are shared with TRBD1. Germline V gene data show CDR1 as MNHNS and CDR2 as SASEGT. V was pared by 3 bases and J by 8 bases, with 5 bases of the junction left unmatched. This CDR3 has 13 residues. DNA for the CDR3: TGTGCCAGCAGTGAGAGGACAGGGTACGGCTACACCTTC. Protein: CASSERTGYGYTF.

This chain connects TRBV6-5 to TRBJ1-2; the D is unclear. Deletions cut 0 bases from V and 4 bases from J, with 12 bases between. The CDR3 consists of 15 residues. Germline V lookup: CDR1 MNHEY, CDR2 SVGAGI. In nucleotides, the CDR3 is TGTGCCAGCAGTTACTCGATGGTGGGTCCCTATGGCTACACCTTC. Translating gives CASSYSMVGPYGYTF.

V and J are TRBV4-1 and TRBJ2-2, with D perhaps TRBD2 (6 bases). The CDR3 is made up of 17 amino acids. Germline V gives CDR1 MGHRA, CDR2 YSYEKL. The V end was cut by 0 bases, the J end by 2 bases, with 13 bases between. The CDR3 DNA reads TGCGCCAGCAGCCAAGAGCGGGACTTACTTAACACCGGGGAGCTGTTTTTT. Amino acids: CASSQERDLLNTGELFF.

The gene calls are TRBV6-5 and TRBJ1-2; the match to TRBD1 covers 10 bases. CDR1 is MNHEY, CDR2 SVGAGI, per germline. This CDR3 contains 15 residues. V lost 6 bases and J lost 7; bases outside the gene matches: 11. CDR3 region: CASRLGGQGTGGYTF. The DNA of the CDR3 is TGTGCCAGCAGACTCGGGGGACAGGGGACGGGTGGCTACACCTTC.

V gene TRBV11-1 combines with J gene TRBJ2-7; perhaps TRBD2 as D (5 bases). The CDR3 has 14 residues. V lost 1 base to trimming and J lost 0 bases, with 7 bases between them. Per the germline V gene, CDR1 is SGHAT and CDR2 is FQDESV (reference sequence). Here the CDR3 reads CASSLESGSYEQYF. The CDR3 region has the DNA TGTGCCAGCAGCTTAGAGAGCGGCTCCTACGAGCAGTACTTC. The full variable domain, rest sourced from reference TRBV11-1 and TRBJ2-7, is EAEVAQSPRYKITEKSQAVAFWCDPISGHATLYWYRQILGQGPELLVQFQDESVVDDSQLPKDRFSAERLKGVDSTLKIQPAELGDSAMYLCASSLESGSYEQYFGPGTRLTVT.

The V and J genes are TRBV18 and TRBJ2-7; D gene unclear. Trimming shortened V by 2 bases and J by 7 bases, and 12 bases separated the two germline ends. CDR3 length: 13 amino acids. Germline V gene data show CDR1 as KGHSH and CDR2 as LQKENI. The CDR3 DNA reads as TGTGCCAGCTCACCAAGGCAGTCTGGAGAGCAGTACTTC. Translated, it gives CASSPRQSGEQYF. Using reference TRBV18 and TRBJ2-7 for the parts outside the CDR3, the full variable domain is NAGVMQNPRHLVRRRGQEARLRCSPMKGHSHVYWYRQLPEEGLKFMVYLQKENIIDESGMPKERFSAEFPKEGPSILRIQQVVRGDSAAYFCASSPRQSGEQYFGPGTRLTVT.

DNA for the CDR3: TGTGCCAGCTCTGTTCTGGCCGGGAGTAGGAACACAGATACGCAGTATTTT. Its protein product is CASSVLAGSRNTDTQYF. The chain links TRBV11-2 to TRBJ2-3; the D gene is possibly TRBD2 (6 bases). The CDR3 loop spans 17 amino acids. Trimming left V 8 bases short and J 2 bases short, with 23 bases between. Germline CDR1 and CDR2: SGHAT and FQNNGV.

The rearrangement joins TRBV5-1 to TRBJ2-2, with 11 bases fitting TRBD1. The CDR3 contains 17 residues. Per the germline V gene, CDR1 is SGHRS and CDR2 is YFSETQ. V lost 2 bases to trimming and J lost 1 base; unmatched junction nucleotides: 4. The DNA of the CDR3 is TGCGCCAGCAGCTTCAGAGGGACAGGGGGGAACACCGGGGAGCTGTTTTTT. Translating it yields CASSFRGTGGNTGELFF. Complete variable domain (other parts from reference TRBV5-1 and TRBJ2-2): KAGVTQTPRYLIKTRGQQVTLSCSPISGHRSVSWYQQTPGQGLQFLFEYFSETQRNKGNFPGRFSGRQFSNSRSEMNVSTLELGDSALYLCASSFRGTGGNTGELFFGEGSRLTVL.

This clone was detected once. The rearrangement uses TRBV15 and TRBJ2-2; D possibly corresponds to TRBD1 (5 bases). This CDR3 spans 19 amino acids. Germline assignment: CDR1 LNHNV and CDR2 YYDKDF (reference sequence). Trimming removed 4 bases at V and 0 bases at J, with 21 bases between. The CDR3 sequence: CATSTPLAATEANTGELFF. CDR3 DNA sequence: TGTGCCACCAGCACCCCACTGGCGGCGACAGAGGCGAACACCGGGGAGCTGTTTTTT.

This clone was observed a single time. The rearrangement joins TRBV7-3 to TRBJ2-2, with TRBD2 identical over 7 bases. Trimming removed 1 base from V and 2 bases from J; junction bases left unmatched: 7. CDR3 length equals 17 residues. Germline V gene data show CDR1 as SGHTA and CDR2 as FQGTGA. The CDR3 reads CASSLNRGGPNTGELFF. CDR3 bases: TGTGCCAGCAGCTTAAATCGCGGGGGACCTAACACCGGGGAGCTGTTTTTT.

The chain couples TRBV20-1 to TRBJ2-7, with 9 bases aligning to TRBD2. J was trimmed by 3 bases and V by 6 bases; bases with no gene match: 0. The CDR3 runs 11 residues. Germline lookup yields CDR1 DFQATT and CDR2 SNEGSKA (reference sequence). CDR3 amino acids: CSAAGGYEQYF. The CDR3 nucleotides are TGCAGTGCAGCGGGAGGCTACGAGCAGTACTTC.

This chain uses TRBV5-1 with TRBJ1-1, with D possibly being TRBD1 (5 bases). This CDR3 has 16 residues. Germline V gives CDR1 SGHRS, CDR2 YFSETQ. The V end was cut by 0 bases, the J end by 0 bases, with 12 bases between. CDR3 residues: CASSLAGTGMNTEAFF. In nucleotides, the CDR3 is TGCGCCAGCAGCTTGGCCGGGACGGGGATGAACACTGAAGCTTTCTTT.

V and J are TRBV4-2 and TRBJ2-3, with unresolved D. The V gene lost 2 bases and the J gene lost 3 bases, with 15 bases spanning the gap. Per the germline V gene, CDR1 is LGHNA and CDR2 is YNFKEQ. The CDR3 contains 16 residues. CDR3 in amino acids: CASSQTPGFVTDTQYF. For the CDR3, the DNA is TGTGCCAGCAGCCAAACCCCCGGGTTTGTGACAGATACGCAGTATTTT.

V gene TRBV19 combines with J gene TRBJ1-1; tentative D call: TRBD1 (6 bases). Trimming removed 8 bases from V and 0 bases from J, with 19 bases in between. Germline CDR1 reads LNHDA; CDR2 reads SQIVND (reference sequence). The CDR3 is 16 residues long. The chain's CDR3 is CASRRGEGPLNTEAFF. The CDR3, as DNA: TGTGCCAGTCGAAGGGGGGAGGGCCCCCTGAACACTGAAGCTTTCTTT.